What follows are 20 T cell receptor beta chains derived from one specimen sequenced in a study of T cells in Graves' hyperthyroidism and ophthalmopathy. TCR beta CDR3 sequences were amplified from RNA transcripts. A first-round RT-PCR of the TCR CDR3 used the HTBI primer set. TCRdb processed the multiplex PCR reads anew with MiXCR; each CDR3 protein has one entry. The sample carries some 490,000 distinct CDR3 sequences, around 16% recorded once. Sequenced input: blood. These receptors were taken from a woman aged 25 to 45 with Graves' ophthalmopathy.

This clonotype was found a few times. This rearrangement joins TRBV10-3 to TRBJ1-1; possibly TRBD1 for D (6 bases). Germline V gene lookup returns CDR1 ENHRY and CDR2 SYGVKD. Trimming pared 5 bases from V and 7 bases from J, leaving 11 bases between. The CDR3 runs to 12 residues. CDR3 bases: TGTGCCATCAGTAGCAGGGGTGGTGAAGCTTTCTTT. Translation gives CAISSRGGEAFF.

This clonotype was observed many times. The chain joins TRBV11-2 to TRBJ2-7; no reliable D call. CDR1 is SGHAT and CDR2 is FQNNGV in the germline V gene. This CDR3 is built from 13 residues. Deletions cut 2 bases from V and 7 bases from J, with 12 bases between. In DNA, the CDR3 is TGTGCCAGCAGCTTATTTGCTAGACGGGAGCAGTACTTC. Its protein is CASSLFARREQYF.

The sample holds a few counts of this clonotype. The J gene is TRBJ2-7, the V gene TRBV7-2, with 7 bases fitting TRBD2. There are 18 residues in the CDR3. CDR1 is SGHTA and CDR2 is FQGNSA in the germline V gene. The ends lost 1 base at V and 1 base at J; junction bases unmatched: 13. Here the CDR3 DNA reads TGTGCCAGCAGCTTAGTCTGGGCGGGGGAGCGGGCTTCCTACGAGCAGTACTTC. Its translation: CASSLVWAGERASYEQYF.

Comment on this clonotype: A clone one base away is much larger, so this may be a read error. The rearrangement links TRBV28 to TRBJ1-2; D remains ambiguous. The germline V and J ends were trimmed by 5 bases and 3 bases, with 10 bases remaining between them. The CDR3 loop spans 13 amino acids. From germline, CDR1 is MDHEN and CDR2 SYDVKM. This chain's CDR3 is CASSTAAYYGYTF. As DNA, the CDR3 is TGTGCCAGCAGTACAGCGGCATACTATGGCTACACCTTC.

In this sample, this clonotype turned up many times. The V and J genes are TRBV6-2 or TRBV6-3 and TRBJ2-7; D is possibly TRBD1 or TRBD2 (5 bases each). CDR1 and CDR2 from the germline V gene are MNHEY and SVGEGT. This CDR3 has 15 amino acids. Trimming cost V 6 bases and J 3 bases, with 18 bases left between them. The CDR3 sequence is CASSHSGRGRYEQYF. For the CDR3, the DNA is TGTGCCAGCAGCCACTCGGGGCGAGGGCGCTACGAGCAGTACTTC.

This chain links TRBV18 with TRBJ2-7; D gene uncertain. Trimming took 4 bases from V and 0 from J, leaving 7 bases between them. The CDR3 covers 13 residues. Germline CDR1 is KGHSH and CDR2 is LQKENI. The CDR3 DNA sequence: TGTGCCAGCTCACATGTCACCTCCTACGAGCAGTACTTC. It is translated as CASSHVTSYEQYF.

Remarks on this clonotype: This may arise from a read error, as a much more abundant clone is one base away. The chain has TRBV3-1 and TRBJ1-1, with 12 positions matching TRBD1. The CDR3 totals 16 residues. Germline V gene sequence: CDR1 LGHDT, CDR2 YNNKEL (reference sequence). In DNA form, the CDR3 reads TGTACCAGCAGCCAAGGGACAGGGGGCATGAACACTGAAGCTTTCTTT. Translation gives CTSSQGTGGMNTEAFF.

This sequence joins TRBV9 and TRBJ2-5; D call uncertain. CDR1 and CDR2 (germline): SGDLS, YYNGEE. CDR3 length: 15 residues. Trimming took 2 bases from V and 0 from J, leaving 11 bases between them. This CDR3 is CASSVRGQNQETQYF. The DNA for the CDR3 is TGTGCCAGCAGCGTCCGAGGTCAGAACCAAGAGACCCAGTACTTC.

The sample holds many counts of this clonotype. The chain combines TRBV28 with TRBJ1-1; tentatively, D is TRBD1 (5 bases). CDR1 MDHEN and CDR2 SYDVKM come from the germline V gene. The CDR3 covers 12 residues. V shed 7 bases and J shed 1 base, with 7 bases lying between them. CDR3 sequence reads: CASNDRNTEAFF. Written as DNA, the CDR3 is TGTGCCAGCAATGACAGGAACACTGAAGCTTTCTTT. The variable domain in full, completed from reference TRBV28 and TRBJ1-1, reads DVKVTQSSRYLVKRTGEKVFLECVQDMDHENMFWYRQDPGLGLRLIYFSYDVKMKEKGDIPEGYSVSREKKERFSLILESASTNQTSMYLCASNDRNTEAFFGQGTRLTVV.

The V and J genes are TRBV27 and TRBJ1-6, with D perhaps TRBD1 (5 bases). The CDR3 totals 15 residues. Germline V gene lookup returns CDR1 MNHEY and CDR2 SMNVEV (reference sequence). The ends were cut back, 4 bases at V and 10 bases at J, with 17 bases in the middle. The CDR3 region has the DNA TGTGCCAGCAGTTGGGGACTCTTAGGTGGCTCACCCCTCCACTTT. This translates into CASSWGLLGGSPLHF.

This clonotype was detected a few times. The chain carries TRBV27 and TRBJ1-6; D not resolved. CDR3 size: 16 residues. The V gene lost 2 bases and the J gene lost 4 bases, with 12 bases spanning the gap. Germline V gives CDR1 MNHEY, CDR2 SMNVEV (reference sequence). CDR3 DNA: TGTGCCAGCAGTTTACCCGGACCTTCGTATAATTCACCCCTCCACTTT. Translating it yields CASSLPGPSYNSPLHF.

The genes are TRBV5-8 and TRBJ2-1; D perhaps matches TRBD1 (6 bases). The CDR3 runs to 16 residues. The ends were cut back, 2 bases at V and 1 base at J, with 13 bases in the middle. Looked up from germline, CDR1 is SGHTS and CDR2 is YDEGEE. This CDR3 is CASSFYRVSSYNEQFF. In DNA form, the CDR3 reads TGTGCCAGCAGCTTCTACAGGGTTAGTTCCTACAATGAGCAGTTCTTC.

This clonotype was counted at least ten times. The chain uses TRBV6-2 or TRBV6-3 and TRBJ2-1; no firm D call. Trimming took off 0 bases at V and 4 bases at J, with 4 bases between the two ends. Germline assignment: CDR1 MNHEY and CDR2 SVGEGT. The CDR3 extends over 13 amino acids. CDR3 in DNA: TGTGCCAGCAGTTACTCCCCTTACAATGAGCAGTTCTTC. It encodes CASSYSPYNEQFF.

This clonotype was detected ten times or more. V gene TRBV12-3 or TRBV12-4 combines with J gene TRBJ2-1, with a possible D match to TRBD1 (6 bases). V dropped 5 bases and J dropped 9 bases, with 17 bases sitting between them. This CDR3 is built from 14 residues. The CDR3 sequence: CASSLNTGSAEQFF. The CDR3 DNA reads TGTGCCAGCAGTCTGAATACAGGGTCTGCTGAGCAGTTCTTC.

This clonotype was observed many times. The chain has TRBV2 and TRBJ1-1; D unclear. Germline V lookup: CDR1 SNHLY, CDR2 FYNNEI. This CDR3 spans 17 amino acids. Trimming took 1 base from V and 3 from J, leaving 18 bases between them. DNA of the CDR3: TGTGCCAGCAGTGAAGGATTGTCGCAGGCGCAATACACTGAAGCTTTCTTT. Translation: CASSEGLSQAQYTEAFF. The entire variable domain, with the rest obtained from reference TRBV2 and TRBJ1-1, is as follows: EPEVTQTPSHQVTQMGQEVILRCVPISNHLYFYWYRQILGQKVEFLVSFYNNEISEKSEIFDDQFSVERPDGSNFTLKIRSTKLEDSAMYFCASSEGLSQAQYTEAFFGQGTRLTVV.

CDR3 nucleotide sequence: TGCAGCGTCGAAACCGGACTAGCGTACGAGCAGTACTTC. This translates into CSVETGLAYEQYF. The V gene is TRBV29-1, the J gene TRBJ2-7, with 9 bases identical to TRBD2. Trimming took 6 bases from V and 4 from J; bases not matched to a gene: 7. This CDR3 has 13 amino acids. The germline V gene has CDR1 SQVTM and CDR2 ANQGSEA.

The chain uses TRBV20-1 and TRBJ2-2; D is perhaps TRBD1 or TRBD2 (5 bases each). Looked up from germline, CDR1 is DFQATT and CDR2 is SNEGSKA (reference sequence). With 5 bases removed from V and 4 bases from J, the gap between germline ends came to 14 bases. The CDR3 covers 14 residues. This CDR3 is CSAPGRGFTGELFF. CDR3 bases: TGCAGTGCTCCGGGACGTGGGTTCACCGGGGAGCTGTTTTTT.

In its sample, this clonotype was seen many times. The chain combines TRBV6-2 or TRBV6-3 with TRBJ2-7; the D is unclear. V shed 0 bases and J shed 4 bases, with 10 bases lying between them. Germline loops: CDR1 MNHEY, CDR2 SVGEGT. This CDR3 is built from 14 residues. The CDR3 DNA sequence: TGTGCCAGCAGTTACTCGAAAAATGAATACGAGCAGTACTTC. Protein product: CASSYSKNEYEQYF.

This clonotype showed up many times. The genes are TRBV20-1 and TRBJ1-5; D is perhaps TRBD1 (5 bases). Trimming took 1 base from V and 4 from J, leaving 14 bases between them. The CDR3 loop spans 15 amino acids. The germline CDR1 and CDR2 sequences are DFQATT and SNEGSKA (reference sequence). CDR3 loop: CSARGGARSNQPQHF. In nucleotides, the CDR3 is TGCAGTGCTAGAGGTGGGGCCAGGTCAAATCAGCCCCAGCATTTT.

CDR3 DNA: TGCAGTGCTTCCGGGACAGAAGTCCGGAATGAAAAACTGTTTTTT. Encoded protein: CSASGTEVRNEKLFF. The V call is TRBV20-1, the J call TRBJ1-4; TRBD1 matches 7 bases. The junction had 11 bases not matched to a gene; V was cut back by 5 bases and J by 5 bases. The CDR3 runs to 15 residues. Germline CDR1 and CDR2: DFQATT and SNEGSKA (reference sequence).